This T cell receptor beta chain was sequenced during a study of control samples from healthy donors and cancer patients. The data were produced by immunoSEQ multiplex PCR, yet TCRdb's version contains in-frame clones alone and is incomplete. The table records approximately 97,000 clones, roughly 90% of them present only once. This TCR was recovered from a human donor in good health. The donor label of this sample is uncertain. The specimen sequenced was blood.

The CDR3 sequence: CASSQDRRPFPSSSYNSPLHF. CDR3 sequence (DNA): TGTGCCAGCAGCCAAGATCGGCGGCCCTTCCCATCGAGCTCCTATAATTCACCCCTCCACTTT. V gene TRBV3-1 (or the pseudogene TRBV3-2) combines with J gene TRBJ1-6; D unresolved. The V end lost 0 bases, the J end lost 0 bases, and 21 bases lay between the germline ends. Germline V gene lookup returns CDR1 LGHDT and CDR2 YNNKEL (reference sequence). CDR3 length equals 21 residues.